These 28 T cell receptor beta chains came from one sample sequenced in a study of shared clonotypes between healthy human individuals. TCRdb's table, derived via immunoSEQ multiplex PCR, lists solely in-frame clones and lacks some. The table lists 2 million to 2.5 million clones, roughly 94% of them singletons. The sample comprised naive CD4+ T cells sorted from blood. Subset indicated: CD45RA+ positively selected. The receptors were gathered from a man in his late teens or twenties in good health.

This chain links TRBV5-1 with TRBJ2-1, with unresolved D. Germline values: CDR1 SGHRS, CDR2 YFSETQ. Trimming took off 4 bases at V and 6 bases at J, with 11 bases between the two ends. The CDR3 spans 13 residues. Here the CDR3 reads CASSPDPGNEQFF. CDR3 DNA: TGCGCCAGCAGCCCGGATCCGGGCAATGAGCAGTTCTTC.

CDR3 in amino acids: CASSYMTSGGQETQYF. CDR3 DNA sequence: TGTGCCAGCAGTTATATGACTAGCGGCGGGCAAGAGACCCAGTACTTC. J is TRBJ2-5 and V is TRBV28; 9 positions agree with TRBD2. From germline, CDR1 is MDHEN and CDR2 SYDVKM. V lost 4 bases and J lost 2; bases outside the gene matches: 8. This CDR3 is 16 amino acids long.

As regards this clone: This CDR3 is also generated by other DNA sequences in the sample. This chain links TRBV5-1 with TRBJ2-7, with TRBD1 identical over 11 bases. The CDR3 is 14 amino acids. Looked up from germline, CDR1 is SGHRS and CDR2 is YFSETQ. The V and J ends lost 4 bases and 2 bases, in that order; junction bases with no gene match: 2. In DNA form, the CDR3 reads TGCGCCAGCAGCAGGGGACAGGGGGCCTACGAGCAGTACTTC. It translates to CASSRGQGAYEQYF.

The V and J genes are TRBV27 and TRBJ2-7, with D perhaps TRBD1 (5 bases). The CDR3 totals 13 residues. The germline V gene encodes CDR1 MNHEY and CDR2 SMNVEV (reference sequence). Deletions cut 3 bases from V and 1 base from J, with 7 bases between. Here the CDR3 reads CASSFRGSYEQYF. DNA of the CDR3: TGTGCCAGCAGTTTTAGGGGTTCCTACGAGCAGTACTTC.

The gene calls are TRBV28 and TRBJ1-4; perhaps TRBD1 as D (6 bases). The germline V and J ends were trimmed by 2 bases and 7 bases, with 14 bases remaining between them. CDR1 MDHEN and CDR2 SYDVKM come from the germline V gene. The CDR3 consists of 15 residues. This CDR3 reads CASSLVRQAGEKLFF. Written as DNA, the CDR3 is TGTGCCAGCAGTTTAGTCAGACAGGCAGGTGAAAAACTGTTTTTT. Complete variable domain (other parts from reference TRBV28 and TRBJ1-4): DVKVTQSSRYLVKRTGEKVFLECVQDMDHENMFWYRQDPGLGLRLIYFSYDVKMKEKGDIPEGYSVSREKKERFSLILESASTNQTSMYLCASSLVRQAGEKLFFGSGTQLSVL.

As for this clone: The sample holds other DNA sequences that translate to the same CDR3. The chain joins TRBV6-5 to TRBJ2-7; 7 bases line up with TRBD2. Trimming took 6 bases from V and 0 from J; bases not matched to a gene: 5. This CDR3 spans 14 amino acids. CDR1 and CDR2 from the germline V gene are MNHEY and SVGAGI. The CDR3 reads CASSPSGNSYEQYF. CDR3 DNA: TGTGCCAGCAGCCCTAGCGGCAACTCCTACGAGCAGTACTTC.

The chain combines TRBV19 with TRBJ2-5; D is perhaps TRBD1 or TRBD2 (6 bases each). The germline V gene encodes CDR1 LNHDA and CDR2 SQIVND (reference sequence). Trimming took 3 bases from V and 5 from J, leaving 16 bases between them. This CDR3 is 15 amino acids long. The chain's CDR3 is CASSIPRGQAETQYF. CDR3 nucleotides: TGTGCCAGTAGTATCCCCCGGGGGCAAGCGGAGACCCAGTACTTC.

V usage is TRBV9 and J usage is TRBJ2-3, with 8 bases matching TRBD1. The J segment lost 1 base and the V segment lost 4 bases, leaving 5 bases of the junction unmatched. The CDR3 extends over 15 amino acids. The germline V gene has CDR1 SGDLS and CDR2 YYNGEE. The CDR3 here is CASSPTGDGTDTQYF. The CDR3 coding sequence is TGTGCCAGCAGCCCGACAGGGGATGGCACAGATACGCAGTATTTT.

The chain links TRBV6-1 to TRBJ1-6, with D possibly TRBD1 on 5 matching bases. In germline, CDR1 is MNHNS, CDR2 SASEGT. This CDR3 is built from 19 residues. The V gene lost 3 bases and the J gene lost 5 bases, with 23 bases spanning the gap. In DNA form, the CDR3 reads TGTGCCAGCAGTGATCTGGGACTGGGGGGACGGAACAATAATTCACCCCTCCACTTT. It codes for CASSDLGLGGRNNNSPLHF.

This clone was seen once. The V call is TRBV19, the J call TRBJ2-4; the match to TRBD2 covers 8 bases. The germline V gene encodes CDR1 LNHDA and CDR2 SQIVND (reference sequence). The V segment lost 5 bases and the J segment 3 bases; nucleotides outside the gene matches: 15. This CDR3 region has 18 residues. CDR3 DNA sequence: TGTGCCAGTAGTCCGGGGAGCGGGAGCCCCCAGGGCAAAAACATTCAGTACTTC. Translated, it gives CASSPGSGSPQGKNIQYF.

The chain recombines TRBV14 with TRBJ1-2; TRBD1 matches at 7 bases. The junction had 3 bases not matched to a gene; V was cut back by 6 bases and J by 5 bases. There are 12 residues in the CDR3. From germline, CDR1 is SGHDN and CDR2 FVKESK. The CDR3 is CASSQDRYGYTF. CDR3 in DNA: TGTGCCAGCAGTCAGGACAGGTATGGCTACACCTTC. The entire variable domain, with the rest obtained from reference TRBV14 and TRBJ1-2, is as follows: EAGVTQFPSHSVIEKGQTVTLRCDPISGHDNLYWYRRVMGKEIKFLLHFVKESKQDESGMPNNRFLAERTGGTYSTLKVQPAELEDSGVYFCASSQDRYGYTFGSGTRLTVV.

The chain joins TRBV7-3 to TRBJ2-1; 7 bases match TRBD1. Germline CDR1 SGHTA, CDR2 FQGTGA. The CDR3 is made up of 16 amino acids. The V gene end was trimmed by 1 base and the J gene end by 7 bases; junction bases not matched to a gene: 10. The CDR3 nucleotides read TGTGCCAGCAGCTTAAAAGAGGGGGCAGTTCTGAATGAGCAGTTCTTC. It is translated as CASSLKEGAVLNEQFF.

This chain joins TRBV11-1 and TRBJ1-1; unclear D gene. The CDR3 extends over 13 amino acids. The germline gives CDR1 SGHAT, CDR2 FQDESV (reference sequence). V was clipped by 2 bases and J by 1 base, with 5 bases between them. CDR3 nucleotides: TGTGCCAGCAGCTTATACAGGAACACTGAAGCTTTCTTT. Translating gives CASSLYRNTEAFF.

This rearrangement joins TRBV4-1 to TRBJ2-7; the match to TRBD2 covers 7 bases. Germline V gene lookup returns CDR1 MGHRA and CDR2 YSYEKL. The junction had 7 bases not matched to a gene; V was cut back by 1 base and J by 4 bases. The CDR3 has 15 residues. CDR3 protein: CASSQVLAESYEQYF. CDR3 in DNA: TGCGCCAGCAGCCAAGTGCTAGCGGAGTCGTACGAGCAGTACTTC.

In its sample, this clone was seen once. The chain recombines TRBV28 with TRBJ2-7, with TRBD2 as a possible D gene (6 bases). Trimming took off 3 bases at V and 4 bases at J, with 13 bases between the two ends. CDR1 is MDHEN, CDR2 SYDVKM, per germline. This CDR3 is built from 14 residues. DNA of the CDR3: TGTGCCAGCAGTTTTGGGGGGAAGGTATACGAGCAGTACTTC. It yields the protein CASSFGGKVYEQYF.

V gene TRBV7-8 combines with J gene TRBJ1-3; no clear D gene. This CDR3 region has 14 residues. Germline V gene lookup returns CDR1 SGHVS and CDR2 FQNEAQ. Trimming cost V 3 bases and J 0 bases, with 6 bases left between them. The DNA of the CDR3 is TGTGCCAGCAGCTTTGCGAGCTCTGGAAACACCATATATTTT. As protein: CASSFASSGNTIYF.

This chain connects TRBV7-2 to TRBJ1-5; D is uncertain. This CDR3 has 16 residues. The germline gives CDR1 SGHTA, CDR2 FQGNSA. With 1 base removed from V and 4 bases from J, the gap between germline ends came to 14 bases. CDR3 coding DNA: TGTGCCAGCAGCTTAGTCGGTACAGAAATAAATCAGCCCCAGCATTTT. Translation: CASSLVGTEINQPQHF.

This clone was recorded a few times. The CDR3 nucleotides are TGCGCCAGCAGCCGGCTGGGGGGGTCGGGCAATCAGCCCCAGCATTTT. The encoded protein is CASSRLGGSGNQPQHF. The chain links TRBV4-1 to TRBJ1-5; tentative D call: TRBD1 (5 bases). CDR1 and CDR2 (germline): MGHRA, YSYEKL. This CDR3 region has 16 residues. Trimming cost V 4 bases and J 2 bases, with 15 bases left between them.

The chain carries TRBV30 and TRBJ1-4; D gene uncertain. V shed 1 base and J shed 7 bases, with 10 bases lying between them. Germline values: CDR1 GTSNPN, CDR2 SVGIG (reference sequence). The CDR3 contains 13 residues. The CDR3 sequence: CAWSGSEIEKLFF. CDR3 coding DNA: TGTGCCTGGAGTGGATCCGAGATTGAAAAACTGTTTTTT.

This clone has a handful of counts. J is TRBJ1-5 and V is TRBV19; D is undetermined. Per the germline V gene, CDR1 is LNHDA and CDR2 is SQIVND (reference sequence). The V gene lost 6 bases and the J gene lost 5 bases, with 8 bases spanning the gap. The CDR3 consists of 12 residues. CDR3 region: CASSGRDQPQHF. The DNA of the CDR3 is TGTGCCAGTAGCGGGAGGGATCAGCCCCAGCATTTT.

J is TRBJ2-1 and V is TRBV7-2, with 9 bases that match TRBD2. The CDR3 loop spans 15 amino acids. V was clipped by 0 bases and J by 7 bases; unmatched bases: 4. Germline loops: CDR1 SGHTA, CDR2 FQGNSA. The CDR3 coding sequence is TGTGCCAGCAGCTTAGCTAGCGGGGGTTGGAATGAGCAGTTCTTC. Its protein is CASSLASGGWNEQFF.

The J gene is TRBJ2-3, the V gene TRBV30; D is possibly TRBD2 (6 bases). Germline V gene lookup returns CDR1 GTSNPN and CDR2 SVGIG (reference sequence). CDR3 length: 11 amino acids. Trimming removed 8 bases from V and 5 bases from J, with 11 bases in between. The CDR3 DNA follows: TGTGCCGGAGGGGCCGAAGATACGCAGTATTTT. Protein: CAGGAEDTQYF.

This clone was observed a few times. This chain links TRBV7-2 with TRBJ1-2; D ambiguous. The V end lost 7 bases, the J end lost 4 bases, and 16 bases lay between the germline ends. Germline lookup yields CDR1 SGHTA and CDR2 FQGNSA. The CDR3 covers 14 residues. CDR3 loop: CASTLGGKSYGYTF. The CDR3 DNA follows: TGTGCCAGCACTCTAGGAGGGAAGAGCTATGGCTACACCTTC.

The chain has TRBV28 and TRBJ1-3; D unclear. Trimming stripped 8 bases from V and 4 bases from J, with 9 bases between. The germline gives CDR1 MDHEN, CDR2 SYDVKM. The CDR3 is 12 amino acids. The CDR3 spells CASSDGGNTIYF. The DNA for the CDR3 is TGTGCCAGCTCGGACGGCGGAAACACCATATATTTT.

This chain joins TRBV2 and TRBJ1-2; 7 nucleotides agree with TRBD1. The CDR3 runs 13 residues. After removal of 6 bases from V and 5 bases from J, the junction contained 6 bases not matched to a gene. Germline V gene sequence: CDR1 SNHLY, CDR2 FYNNEI. The CDR3 sequence: CASRIGTVYGYTF. The CDR3 DNA follows: TGTGCCAGCAGGATTGGGACAGTATATGGCTACACCTTC.

With regard to this clone: Other nucleotide sequences in the sample specify the same CDR3. The gene calls are TRBV5-1 and TRBJ2-2; D ambiguous. The CDR3 loop spans 13 amino acids. With 4 bases removed from V and 3 bases from J, the gap between germline ends came to 7 bases. Per the germline V gene, CDR1 is SGHRS and CDR2 is YFSETQ. The CDR3 here is CASSTLHTGELFF. The CDR3 DNA reads as TGCGCCAGCAGCACACTCCACACCGGGGAGCTGTTTTTT.

A single count supports this clone. The rearrangement uses TRBV19 and TRBJ1-5; D call uncertain. V lost 8 bases and J lost 6, with 14 bases in between. CDR1 is LNHDA and CDR2 is SQIVND in the germline V gene (reference sequence). The CDR3 is 13 amino acids. In nucleotides, the CDR3 is TGTGCCAGTGCGACGGTAGGTTTTCAGCCCCAGCATTTT. Translated, it gives CASATVGFQPQHF.

This sequence joins TRBV9 and TRBJ2-5; no clear D gene. CDR1 and CDR2 from the germline V gene are SGDLS and YYNGEE. This CDR3 contains 16 residues. Trimming removed 0 bases from V and 1 base from J, with 13 bases in between. This chain's CDR3 is CASSVDLPPVQETQYF. In DNA form, the CDR3 reads TGTGCCAGCAGCGTAGACCTTCCACCGGTCCAAGAGACCCAGTACTTC. Full variable domain (missing parts from reference TRBV9 and TRBJ2-5): DSGVTQTPKHLITATGQRVTLRCSPRSGDLSVYWYQQSLDQGLQFLIQYYNGEERAKGNILERFSAQQFPDLHSELNLSSLELGDSALYFCASSVDLPPVQETQYFGPGTRLLVL.